This T cell receptor beta chain is drawn from a study of CD8 T cells in Susac syndrome. Whole-study results and caveats: Acknowledgment was made by the study that its TCR sequencing and HLA analysis involved a relatively small number of individuals.

The CDR3 has 15 residues. Per the germline V gene, CDR1 is SEHNR and CDR2 is FQNEAQ (reference sequence). With V trimmed by 4 bases and J by 8 bases, 9 bases remained unmatched. Reverse transcription used about 0.45 to 1 ug RNA and random hexamers. It was immunoSEQ multiplex PCR that amplified TCR beta CDR3 across 54 Vbeta and 13 Jbeta. TCRdb reanalysed the immunoSEQ multiplex PCR reads using MiXCR and keeps one entry per CDR3 protein. The table lists more than 250,000 distinct CDR3 sequences, around 90% of them singletons, with less than 0.08% in the top ten. On this clonotype itself: Its antigen remains unidentified.

CD8+ and CD4+ T cells taken from blood had their TCR beta sequenced. TEMRA cells underwent FACS enrichment and CD8+ and CD4+ T cells underwent negative isolation. The sample consisted of CD4+ T cells from PBMCs. The chain has TRBV7-9 and TRBJ1-4, with 8 bases lining up with TRBD1. This sequence was found in a human donor with multiple sclerosis. In nucleotides, the CDR3 is TGTGCCAGCAGCTCGGACAGGGAAGGTTCCGAAAAACTGTTTTTT. It specifies CASSSDREGSEKLFF.